This T cell receptor beta chain was recorded in a study of shared clonotypes between healthy human individuals (TCRdb year 2020). Turning to the overall study: Two women and three men aged 18 to 49 years were included in the cohort. Per donor, three plates each were used for CD4 naive and CD4 memory, two for CD8 naive, and one for CD8 memory. To estimate repertoire size and how much clonotype sharing occurs between individuals, the study deeply sequenced the blood TCR repertoires of a handful of healthy adults. Different laboratories and diverse techniques were used to prepare libraries and sequence TCR repertoires, to increase sequencing depth and limit assay-specific biases. Between about 0.8 and 8.9 billion PBMCs per donor were obtained by leukapheresis. The study at large found these results: The small number of donors limited the genetic and exposure-history diversity represented. Compared with non-shared clonotypes, clonotypes shared by all four sorted-subset donors had higher generation probabilities. Only blood was sampled, and tissue TCR repertoires likely differ from those in blood. Incomplete sequencing was indicated by rarefaction of sorted-subset datasets, despite the large sequencing depth. Naive subsets generally had larger estimated clonotype richness than memory subsets did. Based on pairwise subsampling, the degree of clonotype sharing among donors was expected to be affected by sequencing depth. When four donors were compared, the shared fraction of clonotypes was 5% to 6.5% for naive CD4, around 4% for naive CD8, 2.3% for memory CD4, and 0.4% for memory CD8.

On this clone itself: Its antigen remains undetermined. Base quality data are lacking; no much larger clone is found one base away.

TCR CDR3 regions were amplified from genomic DNA by multiplex PCR using the deep immunoSEQ assay. Genomic DNA extracted from each cell subset was distributed evenly over all wells of several immunoSEQ 96-well plates, and each plate served as one replicate. For sorted subsets, each replicate PCR was loaded with approximately 200 ng genomic DNA, equivalent to some 31,000 T cell genomes. Purified libraries were quantified with a Qubit 3.0 fluorometer, sized on a Bioanalyzer 2100, and re-quantified with the KAPA Library Quantification kit. A separate single-read 150-cycle Illumina NextSeq 550 flow cell was used to sequence each immunoSEQ 96-well plate. The published analysis was carried out like this. Because the immunoSEQ output held only junctional sequences and lacked quality scores, the filtering could not match the filtering applied to full-length reads. Sequences were annotated with PyIR, a Python wrapper for IgBLAST v1.9, using IMGT germline references to assign V/J genes and CDR3. Reads were removed for weak V/J assignments (E-value above 1e-6), missing CDR3, stop codons, out-of-frame junctions, or ambiguous translated residues. V3J clonotypes were defined by identical inferred V gene, J gene, and CDR3 amino acid sequence. To compute the percentage overlap between repertoires, the number of shared unique clonotypes was divided by the size of the smaller repertoire. Richness of each repertoire was evaluated using RTK rarefaction, the Chao1 estimator, and Recon v2.1 estimates of unobserved clonotypes. Generation probabilities were computed with OLGA for all TCRbeta clonotypes obtained by the gDNA method from four donors. TCRdb mirrors the immuneACCESS table, restricted to in-frame sequences. Some clones are absent from its copies; in checked studies, under half trace to an unresolved V gene, and the reason for the others is unknown. V, J and clone size were drawn from that table, and D and trimming were deduced from the DNA. Recorded for this sample are about 710,000 clones; around 73% of them occurred a single time. The ten top clones hold 1.5% to 2% of the sample.

Compared with germline, V lacks 2 bases and J lacks 7 bases; bases without a gene match: 4. Spanning cysteine to phenylalanine, the CDR3 consists of 13 amino acids. The read is trimmed to its CDR3 DNA, 39 bases read in frame from base 1. The CDR1 and CDR2 encoded by the germline V gene are SGHTA and FQGTGA. The donors were healthy, HIV-negative adults who had no recently reported acute infections or vaccinations. All donors were Caucasian adults living in Nashville, Tennessee, USA. CD4+ T cells were enriched by magnetic negative selection, after which naive cells were positively selected on CD45RA and the negative fraction was taken as the memory subset. After blood collection by leukapheresis, PBMCs were isolated using Ficoll-Histopaque density gradient centrifugation and then cryopreserved in the vapor phase of liquid nitrogen. Analytical flow cytometry was used to check the purity and quantity of each magnetically sorted T cell population. Each sorted fraction had its genomic DNA isolated and then quantified by UV absorbance on a Nanodrop 2000c.

The sequencing input was memory CD4+ T cells sorted from blood. The sample's cell subset or site label, decoded: CD45RA-negative fraction. Recombination linked TRBV7-3 to TRBJ1-1, and 7 junction bases match TRBD1. The source of this sequence is a woman in her twenties or thirties in good health. The DNA is TGTGCCAGCAGCTTAGAGAGGGGGCATGAAGCTTTCTTT. It codes for CASSLERGHEAFF.